This T cell receptor (beta chain) was identified during a study of blood T cell repertoires in COVID-19. Study-wide background: Some COVID-19 samples were acute and others convalescent; all came from the United States, Italy and Spain. T cells, B-cell-depleted T cells, or PBMCs provided the cDNA or gDNA that served as material.

Across about two dozen US areas, participants ranged in age from about 18 to 90 years. Sequenced by immunoSEQ multiplex PCR; TCRdb stores in-frame clones only, minus some. This table holds a few hundred thousand clones, approximately 81% found once. This clone was recorded once. This TCR came from a man in his forties who had recovered from COVID-19. Sequenced sample: PBMCs or T cells enriched from blood (not recorded which).

The CDR3 loop reads CASSQDPRGLNTGELFF. The CDR3 coding sequence is TGTGCCAGCAGCCAAGATCCCCGGGGGTTGAACACCGGGGAGCTGTTTTTT. The genes are TRBV4-2 and TRBJ2-2; D is possibly TRBD2 (6 bases). Trimming left V 0 bases short and J 1 base short, with 12 bases between. This CDR3 comprises 17 residues. From germline, CDR1 is LGHNA and CDR2 YNFKEQ.